This is a list of T cell receptor beta chains from one sample in a study of T cells after yellow fever vaccination. TCRdb reanalysed the 5' RACE reads using MiXCR and keeps one entry per CDR3 protein. The sample shows 120,000 to 150,000 distinct CDR3 sequences, more than 6% of them seen only once. Material: CD4+ T cells sorted from PBMCs, obtained 5 days after the yellow fever booster vaccination. These receptors were collected from a man aged 30-40 years who received the YFV17D yellow fever vaccine. CDR3s include the opening cysteine and the closing phenylalanine or tryptophan. A D gene is named only where the DNA matches it firmly. Not every row has a clone size; where given, it reads once, few, many or a size class.

j_call: TRBJ1-2
d_call: .
clone_size: many
v_call: TRBV12-3/TRBV12-4
cdr3_aa: CASSSGAEEAF
cdr3_nt: TGTGCCAGCAGTTCGGGGGCAGAAGAGGCCTTC

j_call: TRBJ1-1
d_call: .
clone_size: few
v_call: TRBV7-2
cdr3_aa: CASSLVSGTRDAFF
cdr3_nt: TGTGCCAGCAGCTTAGTGTCCGGGACCCGAGATGCTTTCTTT

j_call: TRBJ2-5
d_call: .
clone_size: many
v_call: TRBV28
cdr3_aa: CASPSRQETQYF
cdr3_nt: TGTGCCAGCCCCAGCAGACAAGAGACCCAGTACTTC

j_call: TRBJ1-6
d_call: .
clone_size: many
v_call: TRBV12-3/TRBV12-4
cdr3_aa: CASSLRSIASPLHF
cdr3_nt: TGTGCCAGCAGTTTGAGGTCGATAGCTTCACCCCTCCACTTT

j_call: TRBJ2-5
d_call: .
clone_size: many
v_call: TRBV7-8
cdr3_aa: CASRTAGGTETQYF
cdr3_nt: TGTGCCAGCAGGACTGCAGGGGGGACAGAGACCCAGTACTTC

j_call: TRBJ2-1
d_call: .
clone_size: many
v_call: TRBV12-3/TRBV12-4
cdr3_aa: CASSFGWFGQFF
cdr3_nt: TGTGCCAGCAGTTTCGGGTGGTTCGGGCAGTTCTTC

j_call: TRBJ1-1
d_call: .
clone_size: many
v_call: TRBV6-1
cdr3_aa: CASSVGGGTEAFF
cdr3_nt: TGTGCCAGCAGTGTGGGGGGAGGTACTGAAGCTTTCTTT

j_call: TRBJ1-2
d_call: .
clone_size: few
v_call: TRBV7-2
cdr3_aa: CASSQRSGGDYGYTF
cdr3_nt: TGTGCCAGCAGCCAGAGATCTGGGGGCGACTATGGCTACACCTTC

j_call: TRBJ2-5
d_call: .
clone_size: many
v_call: TRBV20-1
cdr3_aa: CSARKEGSETQYF
cdr3_nt: TGCAGTGCTAGAAAGGAGGGTAGCGAGACCCAGTACTTC

j_call: TRBJ1-5
d_call: .
clone_size: many
v_call: TRBV5-1
cdr3_aa: CASSFPKNAQPQHF
cdr3_nt: TGCGCCAGCAGCTTTCCCAAGAACGCGCAGCCCCAGCATTTT

j_call: TRBJ2-6
d_call: .
clone_size: many
v_call: TRBV6-2/TRBV6-3
cdr3_aa: CASSFWQVTAGANVLTF
cdr3_nt: TGTGCCAGCAGTTTTTGGCAGGTGACGGCTGGGGCCAACGTCCTGACTTTC

j_call: TRBJ2-1
d_call: TRBD1
clone_size: .
v_call: TRBV6-6
cdr3_aa: CASIVGRTGRNNEQFF
cdr3_nt: TGTGCCAGCATTGTTGGTAGGACAGGCCGGAACAATGAGCAGTTCTTC

j_call: TRBJ1-4
d_call: .
clone_size: many
v_call: TRBV5-1
cdr3_aa: CASSLALTGNEKLFF
cdr3_nt: TGCGCCAGCAGCTTAGCCCTCACGGGGAATGAAAAACTGTTTTTT

j_call: TRBJ2-1
d_call: .
clone_size: few
v_call: TRBV5-1
cdr3_aa: CASSLQGVSYNEQFF
cdr3_nt: TGCGCCAGCAGCTTGCAGGGTGTCTCCTACAATGAGCAGTTCTTC

j_call: TRBJ2-1
d_call: TRBD2
clone_size: .
v_call: TRBV19
cdr3_aa: CASSSPGLAGGVDLNEQFF
cdr3_nt: TGTGCCAGTAGTTCCCCGGGACTAGCGGGAGGGGTGGACCTCAATGAGCAGTTCTTC

j_call: TRBJ1-5
d_call: TRBD1
clone_size: many
v_call: TRBV7-4
cdr3_aa: CASSLDGTVFQPQHF
cdr3_nt: TGTGCCAGCAGCTTAGACGGGACAGTGTTTCAGCCCCAGCATTTT

j_call: TRBJ2-2
d_call: .
clone_size: .
v_call: TRBV5-1
cdr3_aa: CASSLRGAGELFF
cdr3_nt: TGCGCCAGCAGCTTACGGGGAGCCGGGGAGCTGTTTTTT

j_call: TRBJ2-1
d_call: TRBD2
clone_size: medium-sized
v_call: TRBV5-4
cdr3_aa: CASSLDVAGGLQRINEQFF
cdr3_nt: TGTGCCAGCAGCTTGGATGTAGCGGGAGGCCTTCAACGGATCAATGAGCAGTTCTTC

j_call: TRBJ2-1
d_call: .
clone_size: many
v_call: TRBV20-1
cdr3_aa: CSARFHPYNEQFF
cdr3_nt: TGCAGTGCTAGGTTCCACCCTTACAATGAGCAGTTCTTC

j_call: TRBJ2-2
d_call: .
clone_size: .
v_call: TRBV5-6
cdr3_aa: CASSSGTQGWNAGELFF
cdr3_nt: TGTGCCAGCAGCTCCGGGACCCAGGGCTGGAACGCCGGGGAGCTGTTTTTT

j_call: TRBJ2-7
d_call: TRBD2
clone_size: .
v_call: TRBV20-1
cdr3_aa: CSASGGGSYEQYF
cdr3_nt: TGCAGTGCCTCAGGAGGCGGGAGCTACGAGCAGTACTTC

j_call: TRBJ2-1
d_call: TRBD2
clone_size: .
v_call: TRBV5-4
cdr3_aa: CASSFGGTSSYNEQFF
cdr3_nt: TGTGCCAGCAGCTTTGGCGGGACTAGCTCCTACAATGAGCAGTTCTTC

j_call: TRBJ1-6
d_call: .
clone_size: many
v_call: TRBV28
cdr3_aa: CASMMAGDNSPLHF
cdr3_nt: TGTGCCAGCATGATGGCAGGAGATAATTCACCCCTCCACTTT

j_call: TRBJ2-2
d_call: TRBD1
clone_size: many
v_call: TRBV5-1
cdr3_aa: CASSLDRGQAGELFF
cdr3_nt: TGCGCCAGCAGCTTGGACAGGGGGCAGGCCGGGGAGCTGTTTTTT

j_call: TRBJ2-5
d_call: .
clone_size: many
v_call: TRBV20-1
cdr3_aa: CSASNTLGGETQYF
cdr3_nt: TGCAGTGCCTCGAACACCTTGGGCGGGGAGACCCAGTACTTC

j_call: TRBJ2-1
d_call: TRBD2
clone_size: many
v_call: TRBV20-1
cdr3_aa: CRAGAGDNEQFF
cdr3_nt: TGCAGGGCCGGAGCGGGGGACAATGAGCAGTTCTTC